This paragraph reports one TCR beta chain. Its specificity is not known. Trimming took 10 bases from V and 4 from J, leaving 17 bases between them. The length of the CDR3 is 14 residues. Per germline, CDR1 MNHEY and CDR2 SVGAGI. The data were taken from a study of OX40 agonist ivuxolimab in advanced cancers. Findings of the study overall: Some patients without response likewise showed low normalized clonal expansion.

Measured with immunoSEQ multiplex PCR; TCRdb has only the in-frame clones, and not every one. The data hold about 62,000 clones, with around 84% observed a single time. Systemic immunosuppression or a history of autoimmune disease excluded patients. V gene TRBV6-5 combines with J gene TRBJ1-3, with D possibly TRBD1 on 5 matching bases. The receptor was derived from an adult with an advanced solid tumor such as melanoma, head and neck, liver or kidney cancer. Sequencing was performed on CD4+ or CD8+ T cells sorted from blood, taken in a trial of the OX40 agonist ivuxolimab. The CDR3 reads CATRDLKAGNTIYF. As DNA, the CDR3 is TGTGCCACCCGGGACCTTAAGGCAGGAAACACCATATATTTT.